This T cell receptor beta chain was sequenced in a study of T cell repertoires in cytomegalovirus infection. Study summary: A matching HLA type, together with CMV infection, was signaled by public TCR beta signatures.

From the reads, TCRdb called clonotypes with MiXCR, one entry per CDR3 protein. The table includes approximately 140,000 distinct CDR3 sequences, roughly 25% detected once. CDR1 and CDR2 from the germline V gene are SGHTA and FQGNSA. This CDR3 is built from 13 residues. Trimming took off 3 bases at V and 10 bases at J, with 13 bases between the two ends. As regards this clonotype: Antigen: not known.

Sequencing input: PBMCs, sequenced either directly or after in vitro stimulation (not recorded which). V gene TRBV7-2 combines with J gene TRBJ2-1; possibly TRBD2 for D (5 bases). The receptor was derived from a human donor in good health (CMV status not recorded). Some clones in this sample may be carry-over from other donors' samples. In nucleotides, the CDR3 is TGTGCCAGCAGCTTTAAAGGACCGGGGGAGCAGTTCTTC. It encodes CASSFKGPGEQFF. The complete variable domain, with remaining parts taken from reference TRBV7-2 and TRBJ2-1, reads GAGVSQSPSNKVTEKGKDVELRCDPISGHTALYWYRQSLGQGLEFLIYFQGNSAPDKSGLPSDRFSAERTGGSVSTLTIQRTQQEDSAVYLCASSFKGPGEQFFGPGTRLTVL.